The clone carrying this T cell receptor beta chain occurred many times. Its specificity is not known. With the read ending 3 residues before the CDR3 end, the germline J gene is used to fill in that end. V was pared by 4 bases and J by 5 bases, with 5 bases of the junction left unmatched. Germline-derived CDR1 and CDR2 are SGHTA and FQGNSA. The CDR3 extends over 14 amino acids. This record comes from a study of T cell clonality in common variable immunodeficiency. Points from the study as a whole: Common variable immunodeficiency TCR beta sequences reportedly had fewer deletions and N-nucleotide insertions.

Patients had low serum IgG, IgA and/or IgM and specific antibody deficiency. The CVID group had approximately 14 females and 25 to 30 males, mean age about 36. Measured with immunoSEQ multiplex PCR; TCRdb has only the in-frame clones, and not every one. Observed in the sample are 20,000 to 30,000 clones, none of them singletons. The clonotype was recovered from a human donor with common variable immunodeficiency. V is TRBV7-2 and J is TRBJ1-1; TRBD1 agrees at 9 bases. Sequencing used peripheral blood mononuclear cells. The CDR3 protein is CASSSLTGGTEAFF. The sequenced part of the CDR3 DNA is TGTGCCAGCAGCTCCCTGACAGGGGGTACTGAA. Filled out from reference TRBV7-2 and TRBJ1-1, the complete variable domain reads GAGVSQSPSNKVTEKGKDVELRCDPISGHTALYWYRQSLGQGLEFLIYFQGNSAPDKSGLPSDRFSAERTGGSVSTLTIQRTQQEDSAVYLCASSSLTGGTEAFFGQGTRLTVV.